The 17 T cell receptor beta chains presented below share a single source sample, sequenced in a study of T cell changes during pregnancy in multiple sclerosis. The method was immunoSEQ multiplex PCR; TCRdb's version includes in-frame clones alone and lacks a portion of them. The data contain about 92,000 clones, about 93% of them singletons. The input for sequencing was peripheral blood, taken in the first trimester of pregnancy. These receptors all stem from a female donor with multiple sclerosis, enrolled in a pregnancy study.

The chain is built from TRBV18 and TRBJ2-6; 8 nucleotides line up with TRBD1. Unmatched junction bases numbered 13, after V lost 2 bases and J lost 4 bases. Germline V gene sequence: CDR1 KGHSH, CDR2 LQKENI. The CDR3 is made up of 19 amino acids. CDR3 bases: TGTGCCAGCTCACCAAACGTGCGACAGGGGTGGCAAGGGGCCAACGTCCTGACTTTC. Encoded protein: CASSPNVRQGWQGANVLTF.

This rearrangement joins TRBV13 to TRBJ2-7; 10 nucleotides align to TRBD1. Trimming cost V 7 bases and J 4 bases; bases outside gene matches: 4. This CDR3 is built from 13 residues. Germline CDR1 reads PRHDT; CDR2 reads FYEKMQ (reference sequence). For the CDR3, the DNA is TGTGCCAGCACGACAGGGGGCTTGTACGAGCAGTACTTC. Its protein product is CASTTGGLYEQYF.

About this clone itself: The junction shows a germline mismatch at one end, possibly a read error. The chain uses TRBV7-7 and TRBJ1-1, with D possibly being TRBD1 (5 bases). The CDR3 extends over 13 amino acids. Per germline, CDR1 SSHAT and CDR2 FNYEAQ (reference sequence). The CDR3 here is CASSLVADSEAFF. CDR3 nucleotide sequence: TGTGCTAGCAGCTTAGTGGCAGACAGTGAAGCTTTCTTT.

The J gene is TRBJ1-6, the V gene TRBV5-8; perhaps TRBD1 as D (6 bases). V lost 4 bases and J 9 bases, leaving 14 bases between the germline ends. The CDR3 extends over 14 amino acids. CDR1 and CDR2 (germline): SGHTS, YDEGEE. In DNA form, the CDR3 reads TGTGCCAGCAGCCTAGGGGGAAGCAGTTCACCCCTCCACTTT. Encoded protein: CASSLGGSSSPLHF.

This chain links TRBV5-6 with TRBJ2-1, with 10 bases aligning to TRBD2. Looked up from germline, CDR1 is SGHDT and CDR2 is YYEEEE. This CDR3 contains 14 residues. V was clipped by 0 bases and J by 7 bases; unmatched bases: 1. CDR3 loop: CASSLVGLANEQFF. Here the CDR3 DNA reads TGTGCCAGCAGCTTGGTGGGACTAGCGAATGAGCAGTTCTTC.

V usage is TRBV27 and J usage is TRBJ2-2; possible D gene TRBD1, 5 bases. The CDR3 spans 16 residues. The V gene lost 7 bases and the J gene lost 0 bases, with 15 bases spanning the gap. Looked up from germline, CDR1 is MNHEY and CDR2 is SMNVEV (reference sequence). The CDR3 region is CASNTLGAPNTGELFF. The CDR3 DNA is TGTGCCAGCAACACACTTGGGGCGCCGAACACCGGGGAGCTGTTTTTT.

As to this clone: A read error is possible here, since a much larger clone lies one base away. This CDR3 reads CASSTGVSNQPQHF. In DNA form, the CDR3 reads TGTGCCAGTAGTACAGGGGTCAGCAATCAGCCCCAGCATTTT. The chain uses TRBV19 and TRBJ1-5; a weak D match, TRBD1 (6 bases). CDR1 LNHDA and CDR2 SQIVND come from the germline V gene (reference sequence). There are 14 residues in the CDR3. Trimming shortened V by 4 bases and J by 1 base, and 8 bases separated the two germline ends.

This chain connects TRBV1 to TRBJ1-5; no DNA check was done on the table's D call, TRBD1. TRBV1 represents a pseudogene. This CDR3 comprises 17 residues. Here the CDR3 reads CTSSQFRGPLIDQPQHF. CDR3 nucleotides: TGCACCAGCAGCCAATTCAGGGGACCGCTGATTGATCAGCCCCAGCATTTT.

CDR3 in DNA: TGCGCCAGCAGCCCCCCCGGACAGGGATACTATGGCTACACCTTC. Translated, it gives CASSPPGQGYYGYTF. This chain connects TRBV5-1 to TRBJ1-2; 8 bases align to TRBD1. With V trimmed by 4 bases and J by 3 bases, 8 bases remained unmatched. Per the germline V gene, CDR1 is SGHRS and CDR2 is YFSETQ. The CDR3 covers 15 residues.

This chain joins TRBV13 and TRBJ2-5; 11 bases map to TRBD2. The V gene's germline CDR1 is PRHDT and CDR2 FYEKMQ (reference sequence). The V segment lost 4 bases and the J segment 4 bases; nucleotides outside the gene matches: 11. The length of the CDR3 is 17 residues. CDR3 coding DNA: TGTGCCAGCAGCTCCCGGACTAGCGGGCGTTTTTCAGAGACCCAGTACTTC. Translation gives CASSSRTSGRFSETQYF.

This clone was found once. This chain links TRBV7-9 with TRBJ2-5; TRBD2 aligns across 7 bases. Germline V gene sequence: CDR1 SEHNR, CDR2 FQNEAQ (reference sequence). CDR3 length: 12 residues. V gave up 6 bases and J gave up 7 bases; unmatched junction bases: 5. This chain's CDR3 is CASSGLVWTQYF. CDR3 in DNA: TGTGCCAGCAGTGGACTAGTCTGGACCCAGTACTTC.

V usage is TRBV19 and J usage is TRBJ2-7; 9 bases map to TRBD1. The CDR3 extends over 14 amino acids. J lost 6 bases, V lost 6 bases, and 9 bases had no gene match. Germline CDR1 LNHDA, CDR2 SQIVND (reference sequence). The CDR3 sequence: CASSVTGGGTEQYF. The CDR3 coding sequence is TGTGCCAGTAGCGTAACAGGGGGCGGCACCGAGCAGTACTTC.

The chain links TRBV29-1 to TRBJ1-1, with D hard to call. This CDR3 contains 14 residues. Germline V gene sequence: CDR1 SQVTM, CDR2 ANQGSEA. V dropped 3 bases and J dropped 1 base, with 12 bases sitting between them. CDR3 sequence (DNA): TGCAGCGTTGATACCCGACACTCGAACACTGAAGCTTTCTTT. Its protein is CSVDTRHSNTEAFF.

The V call is TRBV12-5, the J call TRBJ1-4, with TRBD1 identical over 9 bases. Germline trimming cut 1 base from V and 7 bases from J; bases unmatched to any gene: 4. Germline V lookup: CDR1 LGHNT, CDR2 FRNRAP. The CDR3 consists of 15 residues. The CDR3 region is CASGLAGTGTEKLFF. Written as DNA, the CDR3 is TGTGCTAGTGGTTTGGCCGGGACAGGGACTGAAAAACTGTTTTTT.

The chain combines TRBV19 with TRBJ1-1; 7 positions agree with TRBD1. The germline V gene has CDR1 LNHDA and CDR2 SQIVND (reference sequence). V lost 4 bases, J lost 1 base, and 6 bases stayed unmatched. This CDR3 is built from 15 residues. CDR3 protein: CASSSIRTGNTEAFF. The CDR3 nucleotides read TGTGCCAGTAGTAGTATCCGGACAGGGAACACTGAAGCTTTCTTT.

This chain joins TRBV6-5 and TRBJ2-5; TRBD2 matches 10 bases. CDR1 is MNHEY and CDR2 is SVGAGI in the germline V gene. This CDR3 comprises 16 residues. V gave up 2 bases and J gave up 1 base; unmatched junction bases: 4. The CDR3 here is CASSYPSSGGQETQYF. CDR3 nucleotides: TGTGCCAGCAGTTACCCGTCTAGCGGGGGCCAAGAGACCCAGTACTTC.

The chain links TRBV30 to TRBJ1-2, with D possibly matching TRBD1 (6 bases). The CDR3 extends over 10 amino acids. Trimming cost V 2 bases and J 10 bases, with 8 bases left between them. Germline values: CDR1 GTSNPN, CDR2 SVGIG (reference sequence). The CDR3 region has the DNA TGTGCCTGGAGTAGGACAGCCTACACCTTC. It translates to CAWSRTAYTF. Based on the CDR3 plus reference TRBV30 and TRBJ1-2, the full variable domain is SQTIHQWPATLVQPVGSPLSLECTVEGTSNPNLYWYRQAAGRGLQLLFYSVGIGQISSEVPQNLSASRPQDRQFILSSKKLLLSDSGFYLCAWSRTAYTFGSGTRLTVV.